A single sample gave rise to the 32 T cell receptor beta chains below, sequenced in a study of CD8 T cells in Susac syndrome. Reverse transcription of roughly 0.45 to 1 ug RNA used random hexamers. TCRdb itself ran the immunoSEQ multiplex PCR reads through MiXCR, one entry per CDR3 protein. Here the sample spans 160,000 or so distinct CDR3 sequences, 85% to 95% being singletons. The sample taken for sequencing was CD4+ T cells from PBMCs. Receptors were obtained from a human donor with Susac syndrome.

V is TRBV29-1 and J is TRBJ2-5, with TRBD1 as a possible D gene (6 bases). The CDR3 totals 12 residues. V was pared by 8 bases and J by 1 base, with 11 bases between. Germline V gene lookup returns CDR1 SQVTM and CDR2 ANQGSEA. CDR3 nucleotide sequence: TGCAGCTTCCAGGGGATCCAAGAGACCCAGTACTTC. It specifies CSFQGIQETQYF. Full variable domain (remainder filled in from reference TRBV29-1 and TRBJ2-5): SAVISQKPSRDICQRGTSLTIQCQVDSQVTMMFWYRQQPGQSLTLIATANQGSEATYESGFVIDKFPISRPNLTFSTLTVSNMSPEDSSIYLCSFQGIQETQYFGPGTRLLVL.

The chain is built from TRBV7-2 and TRBJ2-3; D tentatively reads TRBD1 or TRBD2 (5 bases each). There are 11 residues in the CDR3. V gave up 5 bases and J gave up 12 bases, with 12 bases separating them. CDR1 and CDR2 (germline): SGHTA, FQGNSA. CDR3 nucleotides: TGTGCCAGCAGCCCTCGGGACGGCCAGTATTTT. Encoded protein: CASSPRDGQYF. The variable domain in full, with the rest retrieved from reference TRBV7-2 and TRBJ2-3, is GAGVSQSPSNKVTEKGKDVELRCDPISGHTALYWYRQSLGQGLEFLIYFQGNSAPDKSGLPSDRFSAERTGGSVSTLTIQRTQQEDSAVYLCASSPRDGQYFGPGTRLTVL.

The chain employs TRBV7-9 and TRBJ2-5; TRBD1 or TRBD2 may be the D gene (5 bases each). Trimming pared 4 bases from V and 5 bases from J, leaving 14 bases between. This CDR3 has 14 amino acids. Germline V lookup: CDR1 SEHNR, CDR2 FQNEAQ (reference sequence). The CDR3 loop reads CASSYGGSGETQYF. The CDR3, as DNA: TGTGCCAGCAGCTATGGGGGATCTGGGGAGACCCAGTACTTC.

J is TRBJ2-7 and V is TRBV12-3 or TRBV12-4; D possibly corresponds to TRBD1 (5 bases). The length of the CDR3 is 13 residues. Deletions cut 5 bases from V and 9 bases from J, with 17 bases between. In DNA, the CDR3 is TGTGCCAGCAGTCCGCCAGGGCTACGTGGGCAGTACTTC. Protein product: CASSPPGLRGQYF.

The chain is built from TRBV23-1 and TRBJ2-6; TRBD1 aligns across 7 bases. TRBV23-1 is an open reading frame whose function is uncertain. The CDR3 length is 18 residues. The V segment lost 2 bases and the J segment 2 bases; nucleotides outside the gene matches: 9. The CDR3 DNA is TGCGCCAGCAGTCAAACCCTGAGACAGGGCGCTGGGGCCAACGTCCTGACTTTC. Its protein is CASSQTLRQGAGANVLTF.

V and J are TRBV20-1 and TRBJ2-4, with TRBD1 matching over 8 bases. Germline V gives CDR1 DFQATT, CDR2 SNEGSKA (reference sequence). This CDR3 spans 13 amino acids. The V segment lost 3 bases and the J segment 5 bases; nucleotides outside the gene matches: 3. CDR3 sequence (DNA): TGCAGTGCTAGTCAGGACAGGGAAAACATTCAGTACTTC. Encoded protein: CSASQDRENIQYF.

This chain joins TRBV7-2 and TRBJ2-3, with D perhaps TRBD2 (6 bases). V shed 2 bases and J shed 2 bases, with 11 bases lying between them. Looked up from germline, CDR1 is SGHTA and CDR2 is FQGNSA. The length of the CDR3 is 15 residues. As DNA, the CDR3 is TGTGCCAGCAGCTTAAGGAGGGGCCCCACAGATACGCAGTATTTT. Translation: CASSLRRGPTDTQYF.

This rearrangement joins TRBV7-8 to TRBJ1-5; D unclear. CDR1 is SGHVS, CDR2 FQNEAQ, per germline. This CDR3 comprises 13 residues. Trimming removed 5 bases from V and 3 bases from J, with 8 bases in between. The CDR3 DNA is TGTGCCAGCAGCATATTAGACAATCAGCCCCAGCATTTT. Translation: CASSILDNQPQHF.

This chain uses TRBV9 with TRBJ1-2; no clear D gene. This CDR3 has 14 amino acids. Trimming removed 4 bases from V and 6 bases from J, with 16 bases in between. Germline V lookup: CDR1 SGDLS, CDR2 YYNGEE. The CDR3 region is CASSYAPAGDGYTF. In nucleotides, the CDR3 is TGTGCCAGCAGCTATGCGCCAGCCGGGGATGGCTACACCTTC.

The rearrangement links TRBV6-5 to TRBJ2-5, with D possibly being TRBD2 (6 bases). V shed 0 bases and J shed 3 bases, with 8 bases lying between them. The CDR3 loop spans 14 amino acids. Germline loops: CDR1 MNHEY, CDR2 SVGAGI. The CDR3 DNA reads TGTGCCAGCAGTTACTCTGGCGGGGAAGAGACCCAGTACTTC. Translated, it gives CASSYSGGEETQYF.

The V call is TRBV7-2, the J call TRBJ2-7; D gene uncertain. This CDR3 has 16 amino acids. The germline gives CDR1 SGHTA, CDR2 FQGNSA. With 2 bases removed from V and 0 bases from J, the gap between germline ends came to 14 bases. CDR3 in DNA: TGTGCCAGCAGCTTATTTCGCGGAACGAGCTCCTACGAGCAGTACTTC. This sequence encodes CASSLFRGTSSYEQYF.

This rearrangement joins TRBV5-1 to TRBJ1-4; D possibly corresponds to TRBD1 (5 bases). V was trimmed by 4 bases and J by 3 bases, leaving 10 bases between them. CDR3 length: 14 amino acids. Germline V gives CDR1 SGHRS, CDR2 YFSETQ. The CDR3: CASSQGAANEKLFF. As DNA, the CDR3 is TGCGCCAGCAGCCAAGGGGCGGCTAATGAAAAACTGTTTTTT. The variable domain in full, with the rest retrieved from reference TRBV5-1 and TRBJ1-4, is KAGVTQTPRYLIKTRGQQVTLSCSPISGHRSVSWYQQTPGQGLQFLFEYFSETQRNKGNFPGRFSGRQFSNSRSEMNVSTLELGDSALYLCASSQGAANEKLFFGSGTQLSVL.

J is TRBJ2-1 and V is TRBV4-1; TRBD2 aligns across 11 bases. With 1 base clipped from V and 4 bases from J, the junction kept 6 bases outside the gene matches. CDR1 is MGHRA, CDR2 YSYEKL, per germline. The CDR3 has 17 amino acids. This CDR3 is CASSQGETSGGYNEQFF. CDR3 bases: TGCGCCAGCAGCCAAGGGGAAACTAGCGGGGGATACAATGAGCAGTTCTTC.

The chain carries TRBV20-1 and TRBJ2-2; D possibly matches TRBD1 or TRBD2 (5 bases each). Germline V lookup: CDR1 DFQATT, CDR2 SNEGSKA (reference sequence). The V and J ends lost 5 bases and 7 bases respectively, with 8 bases between them. This CDR3 spans 11 amino acids. CDR3 bases: TGCAGTGCTGGTGGGGGCGGGGAGCTGTTTTTT. Protein product: CSAGGGGELFF.

The CDR3 region is CSAAGEKMNTEAFF. CDR3 DNA: TGCAGTGCAGCGGGGGAGAAGATGAACACTGAAGCTTTCTTT. The V call is TRBV20-1, the J call TRBJ1-1; D possibly corresponds to TRBD1 (5 bases). The CDR3 covers 14 residues. Germline CDR1 is DFQATT and CDR2 is SNEGSKA (reference sequence). The V end was cut by 6 bases, the J end by 0 bases, with 14 bases between.

The gene calls are TRBV6-2 or TRBV6-3 and TRBJ1-2; the D gene is possibly TRBD1 (5 bases). The ends were cut back, 6 bases at V and 5 bases at J, with 13 bases in the middle. The CDR3 length is 13 residues. Germline lookup yields CDR1 MNHEY and CDR2 SVGEGT. For the CDR3, the DNA is TGTGCCAGCAGCTTGGGACCTGCTTATGGCTACACCTTC. Translated, it gives CASSLGPAYGYTF.

This clonotype was seen a single time. The chain couples TRBV4-1 to TRBJ1-1; weak D call: TRBD1 (6 bases). The CDR3 is 14 amino acids. V gave up 1 base and J gave up 7 bases, with 13 bases separating them. Per germline, CDR1 MGHRA and CDR2 YSYEKL. The chain's CDR3 is CASSQVGRGGEAFF. CDR3 nucleotide sequence: TGCGCCAGCAGCCAAGTCGGCAGGGGCGGTGAAGCTTTCTTT.

This chain's CDR3 is CASSEPGLARGANVLTF. In DNA, the CDR3 is TGTGCCAGCAGTGAACCGGGACTAGCCAGGGGGGCCAACGTCCTGACTTTC. This chain joins TRBV25-1 and TRBJ2-6, with 9 bases matching TRBD2. Germline CDR1 and CDR2: MGHDK and SYGVNS. The CDR3 extends over 17 amino acids. Trimming removed 2 bases from V and 4 bases from J; junction bases left unmatched: 6.

This sequence joins TRBV6-2 or TRBV6-3 and TRBJ2-5; 8 bases are shared with TRBD2. The V gene's germline CDR1 is MNHEY and CDR2 SVGEGT. The CDR3 loop spans 16 amino acids. The ends lost 5 bases at V and 2 bases at J; junction bases unmatched: 10. This chain's CDR3 is CASSPHLVAGQETQYF. The CDR3, as DNA: TGTGCCAGCAGTCCCCACCTTGTAGCGGGGCAAGAGACCCAGTACTTC.

The chain recombines TRBV20-1 with TRBJ2-1; TRBD2 agrees at 8 bases. CDR1 is DFQATT, CDR2 SNEGSKA, per germline (reference sequence). The J segment lost 3 bases and the V segment lost 3 bases, leaving 1 base of the junction unmatched. The CDR3 loop spans 13 amino acids. CDR3 amino acids: CSASSGVYNEQFF. The CDR3, as DNA: TGCAGTGCTAGTAGCGGGGTCTACAATGAGCAGTTCTTC.

This chain links TRBV20-1 with TRBJ1-2; 7 positions agree with TRBD1. The ends lost 6 bases at V and 5 bases at J; junction bases unmatched: 15. The V gene's germline CDR1 is DFQATT and CDR2 SNEGSKA (reference sequence). This CDR3 has 15 amino acids. CDR3 residues: CSAPSRDRNPYGYTF. In nucleotides, the CDR3 is TGCAGTGCCCCCTCCCGGGACAGAAACCCGTATGGCTACACCTTC.

This clonotype was seen only a few times. V and J are TRBV6-2 or TRBV6-3 and TRBJ2-3, with 8 bases fitting TRBD2. The CDR3 length is 11 residues. Germline values: CDR1 MNHEY, CDR2 SVGEGT. Unmatched junction bases numbered 0, after V lost 8 bases and J lost 5 bases. The CDR3 is CASREGDTQYF. The CDR3 DNA reads TGTGCCAGCCGGGAGGGAGATACGCAGTATTTT.

The genes are TRBV6-5 and TRBJ2-7, with D unresolved. V lost 8 bases and J lost 2, with 10 bases in between. The CDR3 covers 12 residues. Germline V gene sequence: CDR1 MNHEY, CDR2 SVGAGI. As DNA, the CDR3 is TGTGCCAGCCAAGACTGGCCCTACGAGCAGTACTTC. Protein: CASQDWPYEQYF.

The V and J genes are TRBV19 and TRBJ2-3; 8 bases fit TRBD2. Germline-derived CDR1 and CDR2 are LNHDA and SQIVND (reference sequence). The CDR3 is 17 amino acids. V gave up 4 bases and J gave up 5 bases; unmatched junction bases: 14. The CDR3 loop is CASSTDRGGRNRDTQYF. Here the CDR3 DNA reads TGTGCCAGTAGTACCGATCGCGGGGGGCGAAATAGAGATACGCAGTATTTT.

V is TRBV7-6 and J is TRBJ2-7; D gene unclear. The CDR3 contains 13 residues. Per the germline V gene, CDR1 is SGHVS and CDR2 is FNYEAQ. Trimming shortened V by 2 bases and J by 3 bases, and 8 bases separated the two germline ends. The CDR3, as DNA: TGTGCCAGCAGCTTAATCTTGGGCTACGAGCAGTACTTC. It encodes CASSLILGYEQYF.

The V gene is TRBV5-6, the J gene TRBJ2-5, with 9 bases matching TRBD2. Trimming removed 3 bases from V and 4 bases from J; junction bases left unmatched: 16. Germline loops: CDR1 SGHDT, CDR2 YYEEEE. The CDR3 has 18 amino acids. The CDR3 loop reads CASSSHLGAGGTGETQYF. CDR3 coding DNA: TGTGCCAGCAGCTCCCACTTGGGAGCGGGAGGAACGGGAGAGACCCAGTACTTC.

The chain carries TRBV7-2 and TRBJ1-5; D uncertain. V was shortened by 1 base and J by 4 bases, with 8 bases between the two germline ends. The CDR3 totals 14 residues. CDR1 and CDR2 from the germline V gene are SGHTA and FQGNSA. The CDR3 here is CASSLGVLNQPQHF. CDR3 nucleotide sequence: TGTGCCAGCAGCTTAGGTGTGCTGAATCAGCCCCAGCATTTT.

The CDR3 region is CASSLQAQNTEAFF. CDR3 sequence (DNA): TGTGCCAGCTCACTTCAAGCGCAGAACACTGAAGCTTTCTTT. V is TRBV18 and J is TRBJ1-1, with D unclear. Per germline, CDR1 KGHSH and CDR2 LQKENI. Deletions cut 4 bases from V and 1 base from J, with 10 bases between. CDR3 size: 14 residues.

The chain recombines TRBV20-1 with TRBJ1-2; 10 bases align to TRBD1. The CDR3 runs to 13 residues. Trimming at V came to 3 bases and at J to 3 bases, leaving 1 base not matched to a gene. Per the germline V gene, CDR1 is DFQATT and CDR2 is SNEGSKA (reference sequence). The CDR3 DNA reads as TGCAGTGCTAGCGGGACAGGGGACTATGGCTACACCTTC. It is translated as CSASGTGDYGYTF.

The chain recombines TRBV12-3 or TRBV12-4 with TRBJ2-2, with 12 bases lining up with TRBD2. The V and J ends lost 5 bases and 4 bases, in that order; junction bases with no gene match: 8. This CDR3 spans 17 amino acids. The DNA for the CDR3 is TGTGCCAGCAGTCCCCGCCTAGCGGGGGGGGGCACCGGGGAGCTGTTTTTT. Its protein product is CASSPRLAGGGTGELFF.

This rearrangement joins TRBV10-3 to TRBJ1-1; maybe TRBD1 (5 bases). The V end was cut by 5 bases, the J end by 13 bases, with 20 bases between. Germline V gene lookup returns CDR1 ENHRY and CDR2 SYGVKD. The CDR3 has 13 amino acids. The CDR3 nucleotides read TGTGCCATCAGTTTGGGGCAGGGCCACGGGCTTTTCTTT. This sequence encodes CAISLGQGHGLFF.

The chain is built from TRBV13 and TRBJ1-4, with D hard to call. Per the germline V gene, CDR1 is PRHDT and CDR2 is FYEKMQ (reference sequence). The CDR3 consists of 14 residues. Trimming shortened V by 3 bases and J by 4 bases, and 9 bases separated the two germline ends. The CDR3 region has the DNA TGTGCCAGCAGCTTTTTGCATAGTAATGAAAAACTGTTTTTT. Amino acid sequence: CASSFLHSNEKLFF. Full variable domain (remainder filled in from reference TRBV13 and TRBJ1-4): AAGVIQSPRHLIKEKRETATLKCYPIPRHDTVYWYQQGPGQDPQFLISFYEKMQSDKGSIPDRFSAQQFSDYHSELNMSSLELGDSALYFCASSFLHSNEKLFFGSGTQLSVL.